Shown below are 19 T cell receptor beta chains from a single sample sequenced in a study of shared clonotypes between healthy human individuals. Generated by immunoSEQ multiplex PCR, the TCRdb table keeps only in-frame clones and is missing some. Of hundreds of thousands of clones in the sample, around 79% were seen once. What was sequenced was PBMCs. These receptors all come from a woman aged 40 to 50 in good health. Some clones in this sample may be carry-over from other donors' samples.

The rearrangement joins TRBV2 to TRBJ2-1; D unresolved. With 5 bases removed from V and 4 bases from J, the gap between germline ends came to 9 bases. Germline CDR1 and CDR2: SNHLY and FYNNEI. The CDR3 is made up of 13 amino acids. CDR3 DNA: TGTGCCAGCAGTAACGGACCTTACAATGAGCAGTTCTTC. Protein product: CASSNGPYNEQFF.

J is TRBJ1-1 and V is TRBV25-1, with 7 positions matching TRBD1. There are 16 residues in the CDR3. Germline V gene lookup returns CDR1 MGHDK and CDR2 SYGVNS. Germline trimming cut 5 bases from V and 1 base from J; bases unmatched to any gene: 10. The DNA of the CDR3 is TGTGCCAGCAGTATCGGGGACAGTGGAGAGAACACTGAAGCTTTCTTT. This sequence encodes CASSIGDSGENTEAFF.

J is TRBJ2-3 and V is TRBV2; 10 nucleotides match TRBD2. CDR3 length: 17 residues. CDR1 and CDR2 (germline): SNHLY, FYNNEI. V trimming: 6 bases; J trimming: 4 bases; junction bases outside the gene matches: 13. CDR3 sequence (DNA): TGTGCCAGCAGCTACAAAACCCTAGCGGGAGTTTCAGATACGCAGTATTTT. Translated: CASSYKTLAGVSDTQYF. Full variable domain (remainder filled in from reference TRBV2 and TRBJ2-3): EPEVTQTPSHQVTQMGQEVILRCVPISNHLYFYWYRQILGQKVEFLVSFYNNEISEKSEIFDDQFSVERPDGSNFTLKIRSTKLEDSAMYFCASSYKTLAGVSDTQYFGPGTRLTVL.

This clone was seen more than once but under ten times. The V call is TRBV19, the J call TRBJ1-5; the D is unclear. Germline assignment: CDR1 LNHDA and CDR2 SQIVND (reference sequence). Between the trimmed V and J ends, which lost 4 bases and 11 bases, there was a span of 15 bases. The CDR3 contains 13 residues. The CDR3 is CASSTQTRGAQHF. The CDR3 DNA follows: TGTGCCAGTAGTACCCAAACTAGAGGAGCCCAGCATTTT.

This clone showed up just once. This chain uses TRBV5-1 with TRBJ1-3; D is undetermined. This CDR3 has 15 residues. The ends were cut back, 0 bases at V and 0 bases at J, with 7 bases in the middle. CDR1 and CDR2 (germline): SGHRS, YFSETQ. The CDR3 region is CASSLAGSSGNTIYF. The CDR3, as DNA: TGCGCCAGCAGCTTGGCCGGGAGCTCTGGAAACACCATATATTTT.

The chain is built from TRBV7-3 and TRBJ2-1; the D gene is possibly TRBD1 (6 bases). CDR1 is SGHTA and CDR2 is FQGTGA in the germline V gene. V was trimmed by 4 bases and J by 8 bases, leaving 15 bases between them. The CDR3 sequence is 14 residues long. For the CDR3, the DNA is TGTGCCAGCAGCTCTGGACAGCCTGGGGATGAGCAGTTCTTC. Residues: CASSSGQPGDEQFF.

This rearrangement joins TRBV28 to TRBJ1-2; the D is unclear. CDR3 length equals 12 residues. Germline CDR1 reads MDHEN; CDR2 reads SYDVKM. V lost 5 bases, J lost 8 bases, and 12 bases lay in between. The chain's CDR3 is CASSPDARGYTF. Here the CDR3 DNA reads TGTGCCAGCAGTCCGGACGCCAGGGGCTACACCTTC.

This clone was seen a single time. The chain carries TRBV28 and TRBJ2-3; 11 bases map to TRBD2. Germline V lookup: CDR1 MDHEN, CDR2 SYDVKM. The CDR3 consists of 19 residues. V gave up 6 bases and J gave up 4 bases; unmatched junction bases: 18. The CDR3 reads CASSPNPGLAVEWPDTQYF. The CDR3 region has the DNA TGTGCCAGCAGCCCGAACCCGGGACTAGCGGTAGAGTGGCCAGATACGCAGTATTTT.

Here the CDR3 reads CASQLGMVVCRQETQYF. The CDR3 DNA sequence: TGTGCCAGTCAACTAGGGATGGTAGTCTGTAGACAAGAGACCCAGTACTTC. V gene TRBV19 combines with J gene TRBJ2-5, with TRBD2 as a possible D gene (5 bases). The V gene lost 8 bases and the J gene lost 2 bases, with 24 bases spanning the gap. Germline loops: CDR1 LNHDA, CDR2 SQIVND (reference sequence). The length of the CDR3 is 17 residues.

V and J are TRBV9 and TRBJ2-5, with no clear D. V gave up 0 bases and J gave up 3 bases, with 6 bases separating them. The length of the CDR3 is 13 residues. The germline CDR1 and CDR2 sequences are SGDLS and YYNGEE. As DNA, the CDR3 is TGTGCCAGCAGCGTAGCGTGGGAAGAGACCCAGTACTTC. As protein: CASSVAWEETQYF. Using reference TRBV9 and TRBJ2-5 for the parts outside the CDR3, the full variable domain is DSGVTQTPKHLITATGQRVTLRCSPRSGDLSVYWYQQSLDQGLQFLIQYYNGEERAKGNILERFSAQQFPDLHSELNLSSLELGDSALYFCASSVAWEETQYFGPGTRLLVL.

The V and J genes are TRBV5-6 and TRBJ2-7, with 11 bases aligning to TRBD2. The CDR3 spans 15 residues. Germline V gene lookup returns CDR1 SGHDT and CDR2 YYEEEE. The junction had 6 bases not matched to a gene; V was cut back by 6 bases and J by 1 base. The CDR3 sequence: CASTISGRGSYEQYF. CDR3 bases: TGTGCCAGCACCATTAGCGGGAGGGGGTCCTACGAGCAGTACTTC.

The gene calls are TRBV4-1 and TRBJ2-7, with TRBD1 matching over 7 bases. Germline V lookup: CDR1 MGHRA, CDR2 YSYEKL. This CDR3 has 13 residues. V was pared by 4 bases and J by 3 bases, with 3 bases of the junction left unmatched. CDR3 bases: TGCGCCAGCAGCCTAGACAGGGACTACGAGCAGTACTTC. Its protein is CASSLDRDYEQYF.

J is TRBJ2-3 and V is TRBV4-3, with 10 positions matching TRBD2. V gave up 3 bases and J gave up 5 bases; unmatched junction bases: 2. CDR3 length equals 14 residues. Germline-derived CDR1 and CDR2 are LGHNA and YSLEER. The CDR3 bases are TGCGCCAGCAGCCATAGGACTAGCGGAGATACGCAGTATTTT. Protein sequence: CASSHRTSGDTQYF.

The chain employs TRBV18 and TRBJ2-6; no reliable D call. The CDR3 loop spans 16 amino acids. V was cut by 5 bases and J by 4 bases, with 15 bases left in between. The V gene's germline CDR1 is KGHSH and CDR2 LQKENI. The CDR3 sequence is CASSIRSGTGANVLTF. The DNA for the CDR3 is TGTGCCAGCTCAATACGCAGTGGTACGGGGGCCAACGTCCTGACTTTC.

The J gene is TRBJ1-4, the V gene TRBV2; D not resolved. Germline assignment: CDR1 SNHLY and CDR2 FYNNEI. This CDR3 contains 13 residues. Trimming took 4 bases from V and 4 from J, leaving 7 bases between them. CDR3 DNA sequence: TGTGCCAGCAGTGTCATCCGTAATGAAAAACTGTTTTTT. As protein: CASSVIRNEKLFF.

The chain has TRBV2 and TRBJ2-2; D remains unclear. The CDR3 consists of 14 residues. The germline V gene has CDR1 SNHLY and CDR2 FYNNEI. Trimming pared 8 bases from V and 0 bases from J, leaving 10 bases between. The CDR3 DNA reads TGTGCCAGCGTACGGCAGGCGAACACCGGGGAGCTGTTTTTT. Translating gives CASVRQANTGELFF.

The gene calls are TRBV19 and TRBJ2-7, with 11 bases fitting TRBD1. V shed 7 bases and J 0 bases; nucleotides not matched to a gene: 2. Germline lookup yields CDR1 LNHDA and CDR2 SQIVND (reference sequence). The CDR3 contains 14 residues. The CDR3 sequence: CASMGQGDSYEQYF. The CDR3 region has the DNA TGTGCCAGTATGGGACAGGGGGACTCCTACGAGCAGTACTTC. Full variable domain (missing parts from reference TRBV19 and TRBJ2-7): DGGITQSPKYLFRKEGQNVTLSCEQNLNHDAMYWYRQDPGQGLRLIYYSQIVNDFQKGDIAEGYSVSREKKESFPLTVTSAQKNPTAFYLCASMGQGDSYEQYFGPGTRLTVT.

CDR3 DNA: TGTGCCAGCAGACCTTGGACAGTTTCCCAAGAGACCCAGTACTTC. As protein: CASRPWTVSQETQYF. V and J are TRBV6-1 and TRBJ2-5; tentatively, D is TRBD1 (6 bases). The CDR3 spans 15 residues. The germline V gene has CDR1 MNHNS and CDR2 SASEGT. Trimming took off 6 bases at V and 1 base at J, with 15 bases between the two ends.

This clone came up a few times. Other DNA sequences in this sample translate to the same CDR3. The genes are TRBV6-1 and TRBJ2-7; 9 bases fit TRBD2. V shed 2 bases and J 0 bases; nucleotides not matched to a gene: 2. Germline lookup yields CDR1 MNHNS and CDR2 SASEGT. CDR3 length equals 15 residues. In DNA, the CDR3 is TGTGCCAGCAGTGAACTAGCGGGACCCTCCTACGAGCAGTACTTC. As protein: CASSELAGPSYEQYF.